The clone carrying this T cell receptor (beta chain) was seen only a few times. Its antigen is still unknown. The CDR3 contains 14 residues. After removal of 6 bases from V and 4 bases from J, the junction contained 6 bases not matched to a gene. Germline-derived CDR1 and CDR2 are MGHRA and YSYEKL. Time point described: pre-treatment sample, taken before nivolumab and TIL therapy. This record belongs to a study of TIL therapy for anti-PD-1-resistant metastatic lung cancer. Findings of the study overall: The baseline peripheral repertoire was partially replaced by infused TIL clonotypes that later decayed. Patients were highly selected, enriched for treatment-naive, never-smoker and oncogene-addicted cases.

The immunoSEQ assay was v3. Clones were sequenced by immunoSEQ multiplex PCR, and TCRdb holds only the in-frame ones, with some missing. The table shows about 36,000 clones, with about 70% occurring only once. V is TRBV4-1 and J is TRBJ1-3; 7 bases align to TRBD1. The TCR comes from a person between 30 and 80 years old with non-small cell lung cancer. The starting material was blood, obtained at baseline. CDR3 nucleotide sequence: TGCGCCAGCAGGAGGGGGCTGGAAGGAAACACCATATATTTT. Translated, it gives CASRRGLEGNTIYF.